The 4 T cell receptor beta chains below come from one sample, sequenced in a study of blood T cell repertoires in COVID-19. The assay was immunoSEQ multiplex PCR, and TCRdb's table has in-frame clones only and misses some. The sample yields 350,000 to 450,000 clones, 91% seen once. Sequencing was done on a sample of PBMCs or T cells enriched from blood (not recorded which). The source of these receptors is a woman between 35 and 50 years old who had been exposed to COVID-19.

The rearrangement links TRBV19 to TRBJ1-6; 7 bases agree with TRBD1. This CDR3 is built from 13 residues. Trimming removed 8 bases from V and 7 bases from J; junction bases left unmatched: 5. The V gene's germline CDR1 is LNHDA and CDR2 SQIVND (reference sequence). The DNA of the CDR3 is TGTGCCAGTTCACAGGGGTTCAATTCACCCCTCCACTTT. Its protein product is CASSQGFNSPLHF.

Note on this clone: Other DNA variants within this sample encode the same CDR3. The V gene is TRBV9, the J gene TRBJ1-5, with TRBD1 identical over 7 bases. The V gene end was trimmed by 0 bases and the J gene end by 4 bases; junction bases not matched to a gene: 4. Germline V gives CDR1 SGDLS, CDR2 YYNGEE. The CDR3 length is 15 residues. Here the CDR3 reads CASSVEGTVNQPQHF. The CDR3 nucleotides read TGTGCCAGCAGCGTAGAAGGGACAGTGAATCAGCCCCAGCATTTT. Based on the CDR3 plus reference TRBV9 and TRBJ1-5, the full variable domain is DSGVTQTPKHLITATGQRVTLRCSPRSGDLSVYWYQQSLDQGLQFLIQYYNGEERAKGNILERFSAQQFPDLHSELNLSSLELGDSALYFCASSVEGTVNQPQHFGDGTRLSIL.

The chain joins TRBV7-2 to TRBJ2-2; 13 nucleotides align to TRBD2. Germline lookup yields CDR1 SGHTA and CDR2 FQGNSA. The V segment lost 5 bases and the J segment 7 bases; nucleotides outside the gene matches: 7. This CDR3 is 16 amino acids long. Here the CDR3 DNA reads TGTGCCAGCAGCCTGGGACTAGCGGGAATGGGCGGGGAGCTGTTTTTT. This encodes CASSLGLAGMGGELFF.

CDR3 sequence: CASSSQRGPKNEQFF. The CDR3 bases are TGTGCCAGCAGCTCCCAGCGGGGGCCTAAAAATGAGCAGTTCTTC. The V gene is TRBV6-2 or TRBV6-3, the J gene TRBJ2-1, with TRBD2 matching over 8 bases. The germline gives CDR1 MNHEY, CDR2 SVGEGT. The CDR3 length is 15 residues. V trimming: 6 bases; J trimming: 7 bases; junction bases outside the gene matches: 11.